The present T cell receptor (beta chain) was sequenced within a study of blood T cell repertoires in COVID-19. Trimming cost V 6 bases and J 15 bases; bases outside gene matches: 13. Per the germline V gene, CDR1 is LNHDA and CDR2 is SQIVND (reference sequence). The CDR3 has 14 residues. In the authors' methods: Reference gene primer amplification in the assay estimated nucleated cell counts. Here immunoSEQ multiplex PCR was the method, and the copy in TCRdb shows in-frame clones only, minus some. The V and J calls and the clone size are those of that table, but D and trimming were determined from the DNA. The repertoire holds 170,000 or so clones, approximately 85% seen once, with under 8% in the top ten. Individuals aged about 18 to 89 years were recruited from about two dozen US areas.

The V gene is TRBV19, the J gene TRBJ1-4; TRBD1 agrees at 10 bases. The specimen was PBMCs or T cells enriched from blood (not recorded which). The TCR originated in a man aged 35 to 55 who had recovered from COVID-19. The CDR3 DNA sequence: TGTGCCAGTAGACAAACTGGACAGGGGGGGATCGTGTTTTTT. Encoded protein: CASRQTGQGGIVFF.